Each of the 22 T cell receptor beta chains below was sequenced from the same sample in a study of T cell responses to AZD1222 COVID-19 vaccine. The repertoire was sequenced with immunoSEQ multiplex PCR; TCRdb's copy has only in-frame clones and lacks some. The sample yields more than 120,000 clones, 70% to 90% seen once. Source: peripheral blood, taken 28 days after the second dose of the MenACWY control vaccine. The receptors were gathered from an adult who received the MenACWY meningococcal vaccine as a control.

This chain connects TRBV12-3 or TRBV12-4 to TRBJ2-7; D possibly corresponds to TRBD2 (6 bases). This CDR3 is 12 amino acids long. The germline V and J ends were trimmed by 5 bases and 3 bases, with 8 bases remaining between them. In DNA form, the CDR3 reads TGTGCCAGCAGTCCGGGACTCTACGAGCAGTACTTC. Translating gives CASSPGLYEQYF.

The chain combines TRBV5-6 with TRBJ1-6; no clear D. The CDR3 runs 19 residues. Trimming removed 4 bases from V and 2 bases from J, with 22 bases in between. Germline V lookup: CDR1 SGHDT, CDR2 YYEEEE. In nucleotides, the CDR3 is TGTGCCAGCAGCGGGATCGAGGCCGATCCTTGGGCCTATAATTCACCCCTCCACTTT. Its translation: CASSGIEADPWAYNSPLHF.

The chain employs TRBV10-3 and TRBJ2-2; D unresolved. The CDR3 length is 13 residues. Germline assignment: CDR1 ENHRY and CDR2 SYGVKD. V lost 3 bases and J 4 bases, leaving 6 bases between the germline ends. Written as DNA, the CDR3 is TGTGCCATCAGTGAAAGGGTCACCGGGGAGCTGTTTTTT. This codes for CAISERVTGELFF.

The chain combines TRBV21-1 with TRBJ1-5. TRBV21-1 is deemed a pseudogene. The CDR3 length is 15 residues. In DNA, the CDR3 is TGTGCCAGCAGCAAAGTGGGGGGGTGTAATCAGCCCCAGCATTTT. Translated, it gives CASSKVGGCNQPQHF.

CDR3 region: CASSLGEALDTQYF. The CDR3 DNA sequence: TGCGCCAGCAGCTTGGGGGAAGCATTAGATACGCAGTATTTT. This rearrangement joins TRBV5-1 to TRBJ2-3; D remains ambiguous. The length of the CDR3 is 14 residues. Per the germline V gene, CDR1 is SGHRS and CDR2 is YFSETQ. Trimming pared 0 bases from V and 5 bases from J, leaving 10 bases between.

The V gene is TRBV28, the J gene TRBJ2-1; D unresolved. Germline V lookup: CDR1 MDHEN, CDR2 SYDVKM. V was clipped by 3 bases and J by 6 bases, with 12 bases between them. The CDR3 length is 14 residues. CDR3 residues: CASSFGDRLNEQFF. The CDR3 region has the DNA TGTGCCAGCAGTTTTGGGGATCGTCTCAATGAGCAGTTCTTC.

In its sample, this clone was seen a few times. V and J are TRBV18 and TRBJ1-1; D gene unclear. The V and J ends lost 1 base and 10 bases respectively, with 7 bases between them. The germline gives CDR1 KGHSH, CDR2 LQKENI. This CDR3 contains 11 residues. This CDR3 is CASSPLGGAFF. In nucleotides, the CDR3 is TGTGCCAGCTCACCACTCGGAGGAGCTTTCTTT.

The CDR3 nucleotides read TGTGCCAGCAGCTTAACCCAGGGAAACTATGGCTACACCTTC. It codes for CASSLTQGNYGYTF. The rearrangement uses TRBV7-3 and TRBJ1-2; weak D call: TRBD1 (5 bases). Trimming cost V 0 bases and J 2 bases, with 7 bases left between them. This CDR3 region has 14 residues. The germline gives CDR1 SGHTA, CDR2 FQGTGA.

The gene calls are TRBV5-4 and TRBJ2-5; 8 nucleotides match TRBD2. The germline CDR1 and CDR2 sequences are SGHNT and YYREEE (reference sequence). V was pared by 4 bases and J by 5 bases, with 13 bases of the junction left unmatched. The CDR3 has 16 residues. The CDR3 sequence: CASSPLSGSSGETQYF. DNA for the CDR3: TGTGCCAGCAGCCCCCTAAGCGGGAGCTCAGGGGAGACCCAGTACTTC. Complete variable domain (other parts from reference TRBV5-4 and TRBJ2-5): ETGVTQSPTHLIKTRGQQVTLRCSSQSGHNTVSWYQQALGQGPQFIFQYYREEENGRGNFPPRFSGLQFPNYSSELNVNALELDDSALYLCASSPLSGSSGETQYFGPGTRLLVL.

The chain links TRBV7-9 to TRBJ1-2, with D tentatively TRBD1 (5 bases). V lost 5 bases and J 2 bases, leaving 12 bases between the germline ends. CDR3 size: 14 residues. Germline CDR1 SEHNR, CDR2 FQNEAQ (reference sequence). The CDR3 spells CASSRQGGNYGYTF. DNA for the CDR3: TGTGCCAGCAGCCGCCAGGGAGGAAACTATGGCTACACCTTC.

V and J are TRBV5-1 and TRBJ1-5; 11 bases match TRBD1. CDR3 length equals 14 residues. From germline, CDR1 is SGHRS and CDR2 YFSETQ. Germline trimming cut 2 bases from V and 6 bases from J; bases unmatched to any gene: 1. CDR3 coding DNA: TGCGCCAGCAGCTTTGGGACAGGGGGTCAGCCCCAGCATTTT. Its translation is CASSFGTGGQPQHF.

The gene calls are TRBV27 and TRBJ2-5, with D hard to call. There are 13 residues in the CDR3. Trimming cost V 6 bases and J 5 bases, with 13 bases left between them. Per the germline V gene, CDR1 is MNHEY and CDR2 is SMNVEV (reference sequence). The CDR3 spells CASRGLWAETQYF. CDR3 coding DNA: TGTGCCAGCAGAGGCCTCTGGGCGGAGACCCAGTACTTC.

The chain employs TRBV5-4 and TRBJ2-7; 9 nucleotides agree with TRBD1. The CDR3 totals 14 residues. The V segment lost 4 bases and the J segment 7 bases; nucleotides outside the gene matches: 9. Germline loops: CDR1 SGHNT, CDR2 YYREEE (reference sequence). This chain's CDR3 is CASSVGQGKGEQYF. The CDR3 region has the DNA TGTGCCAGCAGCGTTGGACAGGGGAAGGGTGAGCAGTACTTC.

The V gene is TRBV3-1 (or the pseudogene TRBV3-2), the J gene TRBJ1-6, with a tentative D call TRBD1 (5 bases). The V gene lost 2 bases and the J gene lost 7 bases, with 9 bases spanning the gap. Germline values: CDR1 LGHDT, CDR2 YNNKEL (reference sequence). The CDR3 has 14 residues. Written as DNA, the CDR3 is TGTGCCAGCAGCCAAAGACAGATAAATTCACCCCTCCACTTT. Protein product: CASSQRQINSPLHF.

The chain links TRBV11-3 to TRBJ1-2; D unclear. Germline V gives CDR1 SGHNT, CDR2 YENEEA. V gave up 1 base and J gave up 6 bases, with 12 bases separating them. The CDR3 is made up of 14 amino acids. In DNA, the CDR3 is TGTGCCAGCAGCTTAGCCGGCACCACGGATGGCTACACCTTC. Protein sequence: CASSLAGTTDGYTF. The complete variable domain, with remaining parts taken from reference TRBV11-3 and TRBJ1-2, reads EAGVVQSPRYKIIEKKQPVAFWCNPISGHNTLYWYLQNLGQGPELLIRYENEEAVDDSQLPKDRFSAERLKGVDSTLKIQPAELGDSAVYLCASSLAGTTDGYTFGSGTRLTVV.

CDR3 sequence: CASSEQVKSGNTIYF. The CDR3 DNA follows: TGTGCCAGCAGTGAACAGGTTAAATCTGGAAACACCATATATTTT. The chain links TRBV6-1 to TRBJ1-3, with no clear D. The CDR3 sequence is 15 residues long. Germline values: CDR1 MNHNS, CDR2 SASEGT. V lost 2 bases, J lost 1 base, and 9 bases lay in between.

The chain joins TRBV5-4 to TRBJ2-1, with 14 bases matching TRBD2. Germline V lookup: CDR1 SGHNT, CDR2 YYREEE (reference sequence). The CDR3 sequence is 16 residues long. V shed 4 bases, J shed 6 bases, and the junction held 6 bases outside the gene matches. CDR3 residues: CASSVRLAGGPNEQFF. CDR3 DNA sequence: TGTGCCAGCAGCGTGAGACTAGCGGGAGGGCCCAATGAGCAGTTCTTC.

The chain carries TRBV9 and TRBJ1-3; 7 bases line up with TRBD1. After removal of 2 bases from V and 2 bases from J, the junction contained 4 bases not matched to a gene. The CDR3 has 15 amino acids. From germline, CDR1 is SGDLS and CDR2 YYNGEE. The CDR3, as DNA: TGTGCCAGCAGCGTTGAGGGGGCTCCTGGAAACACCATATATTTT. This encodes CASSVEGAPGNTIYF.

This sequence joins TRBV5-4 and TRBJ1-1; D may be TRBD1 (5 bases). The germline V gene encodes CDR1 SGHNT and CDR2 YYREEE (reference sequence). This CDR3 has 15 residues. V was shortened by 6 bases and J by 5 bases, with 20 bases between the two germline ends. CDR3 amino acids: CASTEAPQGWTEAFF. As DNA, the CDR3 is TGTGCCAGCACGGAGGCCCCCCAGGGTTGGACTGAAGCTTTCTTT.

The chain carries TRBV4-1 and TRBJ1-4; D gene unclear. The CDR3 loop spans 14 amino acids. The V gene's germline CDR1 is MGHRA and CDR2 YSYEKL. V gave up 0 bases and J gave up 8 bases, with 10 bases separating them. CDR3 nucleotide sequence: TGCGCCAGCAGCCAAGACACCCACGGCGAAAAACTGTTTTTT. It encodes CASSQDTHGEKLFF.

The chain has TRBV11-3 and TRBJ2-5, with no clear D. With 2 bases removed from V and 5 bases from J, the gap between germline ends came to 9 bases. CDR1 is SGHNT, CDR2 YENEEA, per germline. The CDR3 is made up of 13 amino acids. The CDR3 nucleotides are TGTGCCAGCAGCTTACACGCCAAGGAGACCCAGTACTTC. Translation: CASSLHAKETQYF.

The rearrangement uses TRBV7-8 and TRBJ2-3, with D possibly being TRBD1 (5 bases). This CDR3 is built from 18 residues. V was shortened by 2 bases and J by 1 base, with 19 bases between the two germline ends. Germline loops: CDR1 SGHVS, CDR2 FQNEAQ. CDR3 in amino acids: CASSLPRRLGAGTDTQYF. CDR3 DNA: TGTGCCAGCAGCTTACCGAGAAGACTTGGGGCGGGCACAGATACGCAGTATTTT.